This T cell receptor (beta chain) was documented in a study of CD8 T cells in Susac syndrome. Random hexamers were used to reverse transcribe roughly 0.5 to 1 ug of RNA. Amplification of TCR beta CDR3 across 54 Vbeta and 13 Jbeta was performed with immunoSEQ multiplex PCR. A single record per CDR3 protein comes from TCRdb applying MiXCR to the immunoSEQ multiplex PCR reads. This sample has 78,000 or so distinct CDR3 sequences, with about 95% found just once. This CDR3 is built from 14 residues. Germline V gene lookup returns CDR1 MNHEY and CDR2 SMNVEV (reference sequence). Trimming shortened V by 2 bases and J by 5 bases, and 9 bases separated the two germline ends. This clonotype was seen only a few times.

This clonotype originated in a human donor with multiple sclerosis. The material sequenced was CD8+ T cells from PBMCs. The chain recombines TRBV27 with TRBJ1-4; a weak D match, TRBD1 (5 bases). CDR3 amino acids: CASSLGQGNEKLFF. The CDR3 nucleotides read TGTGCCAGCAGTTTAGGGCAGGGAAATGAAAAACTGTTTTTT.